This T cell receptor (beta chain) was found in a study of cytotoxic CD8 clonotypes in ibrutinib-treated CLL. Study in general: Patients: roughly ten relapsed/refractory, some 15 treatment-naive, under 18 IGHV unmutated.

The protocol was immunoSEQ multiplex PCR, while the TCRdb copy is restricted to in-frame clones and leaves out a portion. The sample comprises fewer than 400,000 clones, 60% to 80% of which are singletons, and about 5.9% rests with the top ten. Germline values: CDR1 SEHNR, CDR2 FQNEAQ (reference sequence). This CDR3 region has 16 residues. About this clone: Relative to the germline gene, one junction end is altered; a read error may explain this.

The chain uses TRBV7-9 and TRBJ1-2; 10 bases are shared with TRBD1. The receptor comes from a human donor with chronic lymphocytic leukemia. Here the sequenced sample was PBMCs, taken after 36 months of ibrutinib treatment. For the CDR3, the DNA is TGTGCCAGCAGCTCCCCGGGACAGGGGCTCTCCCGCATCAAGAGGTTC. It codes for CASSSPGQGLSRIKRF.